This TCR beta chain comes out of a study of vaccination and CD4 T cells after COVID-19. Treatment: approximately nine-day PBMC culture with coronavirus spike peptide pools or control peptides (ViraFEST assay). Ahead of the COVID-19 pandemic (2011-2018), the CD4+ T cells of the unexposed donor were collected. Approximately 1.8 million PBMCs per well were cultured with approximately 9.8 IU/ml IL-2 and 9 to 10 ug/ml peptide pools. Negative selection separated CD4+ T cells from roughly eleven-day cultures. This clonotype was detected only a few times. Its antigen remains unidentified. The Oncomine TCR Beta short-read assay was what sequenced the DNA obtained from cultured CD4+ T cells. In this case, cultured CD4+ T cells provided the extracted genomic DNA. From the PCR reads, TCRdb called clonotypes with MiXCR, one entry per CDR3 protein. Here the sample spans 8,500 to 10,000 distinct CDR3 sequences, 28% being singletons.

Unmatched junction bases numbered 6, after V lost 4 bases and J lost 5 bases. The CDR3 is made up of 15 amino acids. Looked up from germline, CDR1 is LNHDA and CDR2 is SQIVND (reference sequence). Study-wide findings and caveats: Convalescent patients' vaccine-specific clones were spike mono-reactive in 304 of 307 cases. Post-infection sampling omitted early timepoints and covered relatively few convalescent patients.

The V gene is TRBV19, the J gene TRBJ1-5; TRBD1 matches 9 bases. The clonotype comes from a human donor in good health. The source material was CD4+ T cells from blood, cultured in vitro. The CDR3 DNA reads as TGTGCCAGTAGTACCCGGACAGGGGTGGATCAGCCCCAGCATTTT. It codes for CASSTRTGVDQPQHF.